This TCR beta chain was obtained from a study of cytomegalovirus exposure and HLA in healthy donors (dated by TCRdb to about 2017). About the study as a whole: An earlier analysis of some 550 of the donors reported 250 to 350 Gb of sequence data and around 110 million unique TCR beta sequences from about 180 million T cells. An early release that covered fewer than 750 HLA-typed donors contained about 300 gigabases of sequencing data and about 93 million unique TCR sequences. Of the 300 to 500 genotyped donors, less than 85% were placed in the genetic ancestry cluster associated with self-reported Caucasian donors. The aim of the study was to test whether cataloging public T cell receptors could identify signatures of past pathogen exposure. Using immunosequencing, the study profiled T cell repertoires from fewer than 700 subjects and related those repertoires to cytomegalovirus serostatus. Besides the first cohort of 666 subjects, a separate validation cohort made up of roughly 120 different subjects was used. To predict cytomegalovirus infection status, the study combined high-throughput TCR immunosequencing, statistical association of individual TCRs with disease status, and machine learning. To study patterns of TCR occurrence, a later analysis re-analyzed previously published TCR beta repertoires from around 660 donors and added high-resolution HLA genotyping. Rather than using new phenotypic data, the later analysis identified candidate immune exposures from TCR beta sequences and from how often those sequences occurred across donors. An earlier analysis of 500 to 650 of the donors applied high-throughput TCR beta sequencing to assess whether each TCR beta V gene segment acted as functional or pseudogenic. Donor age, sex, ethnicity and CMV serostatus were collected together with the repertoire data. Genome-wide SNP genotypes for about 65% of the roughly 670 donors were used in a later genetic analysis, which treated that subset as a discovery cohort. All discovery cohort repertoires had been generated on a single sequencing platform. Both class I and class II loci were covered by HLA typing, at four-digit resolution. The number of donors typed differed by locus, with about 629-630 for A, B, C, DRB1 and DQB1, around 500 for DQA1, 600 to 610 for DPA1, and approximately 470 for DPB1. Roughly 5 DR-DQ haplotypes were handled as single units for association and clustering, since linkage in the cohort was strong. Across approximately 420 genotyped donors of the cohort, an average of roughly 250,000 unique TCR beta nucleotide sequences per donor were sequenced, and 15% to 20% of those sequences were non-productive.

The cohort was made up of 666 healthy bone marrow donors. At the time of sampling, all cohort members were nominally healthy, though unrecorded immune exposures were likely present. CMV serostatus was recorded as positive for some 300 and negative for about 55% of the 666 cohort members, whereas no CMV serostatus was recorded for the donor in question. A peripheral blood sample was collected from each donor, and TCR beta sequencing was performed on peripheral blood mononuclear cells. Genomic DNA extraction from the blood cell samples was performed with the Qiagen DNeasy Blood Extraction Kit. General findings and caveats noted by the study authors: Some IMGT-functional V segments, including TRBV6-2 and TRBV6-3, could not be told apart with the 87-base-pair reads, so those segments were excluded. Three of the identified cytomegalovirus-associated TCR beta chains were confirmed in vitro to be specific for cytomegalovirus antigens. Roughly 15 rarely observed V segments, including chromosome 9 orphons, were excluded from the earlier analysis of about 500 of the donors because counts were too low. Presence/absence analyses assumed roughly uniform sequencing depth across donors, an assumption that may not hold. Compared with equally common non-associated chains, HLA-associated TCR beta chains in a later analysis were more clonally expanded and had lower generation probabilities. In both the original and validation cohorts, the classifier was reported to diagnose cytomegalovirus status with high specificity and sensitivity. Several of the top co-occurrence clusters appeared to be linked to parvovirus B19, influenza, CMV and Epstein-Barr virus, according to a later analysis. A further reported finding was that TCR beta sequences accurately predicted the HLA-A and HLA-B alleles for most subjects in the first cohort. Linkage disequilibrium might explain the correlated functional status among segregating V segments, but an unknown experimental factor could not be excluded. In a later analysis, the rate of TCR association differed among HLA loci, with DRB1 alleles having the most associated TCRs and HLA-C alleles having the fewest. An association between a missense DCLRE1C variant and V-gene and J-gene trimming of TCR beta chains was found in a later genetic analysis and replicated in an independent cohort. Only TCR beta chains were sequenced in this cohort, and the absence of alpha or paired-chain data limited detectable features. For the cohort, immune exposure information was limited to CMV serostatus. The sequencing pipeline was judged likely to have produced a cluster of highly shared sequence variants as a technical artifact. Most TCR sequences were seen in very few donors, while some public TCRs were found in many individuals. Compared with the approximately 710-donor mean, donors in an Asian-associated ancestry cluster had fewer N-insertions in productive TCRs, according to a later genetic analysis. In the study, approximately 160 TCR beta chains were listed as associated with cytomegalovirus. In a later analysis, around 17,000 TCR beta sequences were associated with specific HLA alleles at a false discovery rate of 0.05. In an earlier analysis of over 550 of the donors, most TCR beta V segments were observed in productive rearrangements about 90% or about 30% of the time, broadly matching IMGT annotations. Assigning TCR associations to individual alleles was difficult when HLA alleles, especially DR and DQ, strongly co-occurred. Because some donors lacked HLA typing at each locus, the association tests relied only on the typed subset. The authors suggested that the approach could potentially be extended to other disease states and immunological phenotypes. According to a later analysis, most CMV-associated TCR beta chains appeared to be HLA-restricted, and the HLA associations seemed to be driven largely by CMV exposure.

Libraries came from the immunoSEQ multiplex PCR assay. For the multiplex PCR, a mixture combining 60 forward primers for TCR Vbeta segments and 13 reverse primers for TCR Jbeta segments was used. Amplification of the CDR3 region of rearranged TCR beta genes was performed with a multiplex PCR assay on genomic DNA. On the Illumina HiSeq System, the amplified TCR beta libraries were sequenced as 87-base-pair reads. Regarding the original processing steps: A later analysis tallied roughly 80 million unique TCR beta chains across the 666 repertoires, and about 12 million of those chains were shared by two or more donors. A nearest-neighbor algorithm error-corrected the raw reads and collapsed the reads into unique sequences, merging closely related sequences to remove PCR and sequencing errors. Alignment of CDR3 sequences to IMGT reference sequences was used to assign V, D and J gene segments. For a sequence to be retained, a match of at least six nucleotides to both a V gene segment and a J gene segment was required. A rearrangement was called productive if the CDR3 had no stop codons and remained in frame with V and J, and every other rearrangement was called non-productive. CDR3 was defined by IMGT convention, running from the second conserved V-encoded cysteine to the conserved J-encoded phenylalanine. The earlier analysis of fewer than 750 of the donors excluded sequences that lacked an unambiguous match to a single V gene segment. In an earlier analysis of 450 to 750 of the donors, a V segment was called functional when productive rearrangements were above 56.7%, and segregating when the standard deviation between donors exceeded 5%. A statistical classification framework was developed to diagnose cytomegalovirus status using the catalog of TCR beta chain sequences. V and J gene assignment, in a later analysis, came from comparing TCR nucleotide sequences with IMGT/GENE-DB human TR gene sequences. The TCRdist pipeline was used in a later analysis to assign CDR3 sequences and most-parsimonious VDJ recombination scenarios. A later analysis defined each TCR beta chain by its CDR3 amino acid sequence plus V-gene family, and excluded reads lacking a unique V-gene family. To address suspected cross-contamination and a sequencing artifact, a later analysis removed around 600 highly shared, low-generation-probability nucleotide sequences. For each public chain, a later analysis derived a clonal expansion index from normalized ranks of inferred template counts within each repertoire. In a later analysis, generation probabilities were computed with a VDJ recombination model fitted to out-of-frame rearrangements, and the resulting probabilities were checked against IGoR. In a later analysis, TCR-TCR, TCR-HLA and TCR-CMV co-occurrence was scored with hypergeometric tests, and a repertoire-size bias correction was applied to TCR pairs. A later analysis estimated false discovery rates by permuting HLA or CMV assignments 20 times. In a later analysis, co-occurring TCRs were grouped using DBSCAN, with TCRdist sequence similarity added in when clustering inside HLA-allele-positive subsets. Repertoires with fewer than 30,000 or more than 120,000 public chains were left out of co-occurrence clustering, as were about five repertoires with anomalous nucleotide sharing. TCRdb re-hosts the immuneACCESS table, in-frame sequences only. Its copies lack some clones; in the studies checked, an unresolved V gene accounts for under half of them, and the cause for the rest is not known. V, J and clone size were drawn from that table, and D and trimming were deduced from the DNA. The sample table records 98,000 or so clones; more than 60% of these occur just once. 7.5% to 9.5% of the sample rests with the top ten.

A note on this clone: It has no known antigen specificity. Per-base quality was not reported, and no clone a single base away is much larger than it.

The germline V gene gives CDR1 as SGHRS and CDR2 as YFSETQ. Compared with germline, V lacks 0 bases and J lacks 10 bases; bases without a gene match: 4. The CDR3 spans 15 residues, from the cysteine through the phenylalanine. The kept DNA is CDR3 alone, 45 bases in frame from the first base. Sequenced sample: PBMCs. The sequence came from a human donor in good health. This receptor chain uses TRBV5-1 and TRBJ1-6; 10 junctional bases match TRBD1. This receptor carries the CDR3 CASSLAGQGESPLHF. The nucleotide sequence reads TGCGCCAGCAGCTTGGCTGGACAGGGGGAATCACCCCTCCACTTT.